This entry is about one T cell receptor (beta chain). This sample stems from a study of cytomegalovirus exposure and HLA in healthy donors. The CDR3 totals 21 residues. V lost 3 bases to trimming and J lost 2 bases; unmatched junction nucleotides: 13. Germline V gives CDR1 MNHEY, CDR2 SMNVEV (reference sequence). The PCR employed 60 Vbeta primers together with 13 Jbeta primers. Sequencing was performed with immunoSEQ multiplex PCR; in TCRdb, only in-frame clones are kept and a portion is missing. The table shows some 150,000 clones, with around 79% occurring only once. The J gene is TRBJ2-2, the V gene TRBV27, with 15 bases that match TRBD2. The sequence derives from a woman aged 35 to 49 in good health and CMV-seronegative. Sequencing was carried out using PBMCs. CDR3 amino acids: CASSFKGLAGGIISNTGELFF. CDR3 nucleotides: TGTGCCAGCAGTTTTAAAGGACTAGCGGGGGGGATTATATCTAACACCGGGGAGCTGTTTTTT.